Sequencing of this TCR beta chain was carried out in a study of T cell responses to AZD1222 COVID-19 vaccine. CDR1 is SGHTA and CDR2 is FQGNSA in the germline V gene. Trimming removed 2 bases from V and 9 bases from J, with 14 bases in between. The CDR3 has 14 amino acids. Sequencing used immunoSEQ multiplex PCR; TCRdb keeps in-frame clones, though not all of them. The top ten hold approximately 4.8% of the sample, which has 150,000 or so clones, about nine tenths seen once. This clonotype was sampled from an adult in good health. Material: peripheral blood, obtained on day 0 of AZD1222 vaccination. The chain employs TRBV7-2 and TRBJ2-1, with a weak D call TRBD2 (6 bases). The CDR3 DNA follows: TGTGCCAGCAGCTTATTAGCTGCAGCGGGTGAGCAGTTCTTC. As protein: CASSLLAAAGEQFF.